Listed here are 5 T cell receptor beta chains from one sample, sequenced in a study of blood T cell repertoires in COVID-19. Method: immunoSEQ multiplex PCR; TCRdb's copy keeps in-frame clones and lacks some. The table shows 300,000 to 400,000 clones, with approximately 86% occurring only once. Sequencing input: PBMCs or T cells enriched from blood (not recorded which). These receptor sequences come from a woman aged 40 to 55 with acute COVID-19.

The sample holds one count of this clone. The chain recombines TRBV10-3 with TRBJ2-7; D unresolved. V was cut by 10 bases and J by 5 bases, with 18 bases left in between. This CDR3 comprises 13 residues. Germline V gene sequence: CDR1 ENHRY, CDR2 SYGVKD. CDR3 DNA: TGTGCCACTCAAAGAGGTGAATACGACGAGCAGTACTTC. This encodes CATQRGEYDEQYF.

In this sample, this clone turned up once. The rearrangement links TRBV3-1 (or the pseudogene TRBV3-2) to TRBJ2-7; the D gene is possibly TRBD1 (5 bases). Per the germline V gene, CDR1 is LGHDT and CDR2 is YNNKEL (reference sequence). V lost 4 bases, J lost 2 bases, and 12 bases lay in between. The CDR3 runs to 14 residues. The CDR3 DNA is TGTGCCAGCAGCCGTAACCAGGGTCCCTACGAGCAGTACTTC. Protein: CASSRNQGPYEQYF.

This chain joins TRBV12-3 or TRBV12-4 and TRBJ1-2; D is ambiguous. CDR3 length equals 12 residues. V shed 6 bases and J shed 4 bases, with 9 bases lying between them. The CDR3 DNA reads as TGTGCCAGCAGCAGGACTGTCTATGGCTACACCTTC. It is translated as CASSRTVYGYTF.

The chain links TRBV5-1 to TRBJ1-6; 12 bases line up with TRBD1. The V gene's germline CDR1 is SGHRS and CDR2 YFSETQ. After removal of 0 bases from V and 9 bases from J, the junction contained 13 bases not matched to a gene. The CDR3 extends over 19 amino acids. The CDR3 reads CASSLGLTGTGGSGSPLHF. The CDR3 DNA is TGCGCCAGCAGCTTGGGTCTAACGGGGACAGGGGGCTCTGGTTCACCCCTCCACTTT.

This clone was seen a few times. This sequence joins TRBV19 and TRBJ1-1, with 9 bases lining up with TRBD1. The trim removed 7 bases at V and 7 bases at J, leaving 25 bases unmatched. CDR3 length: 19 residues. From germline, CDR1 is LNHDA and CDR2 SQIVND (reference sequence). CDR3 in amino acids: CASTGQGRPNHLGPGEAFF. In DNA form, the CDR3 reads TGTGCCAGTACCGGACAGGGGCGGCCAAACCACCTTGGGCCGGGTGAAGCTTTCTTT.